This record looks at one TCR beta chain sequence and its context. The antigen remains unidentified. The length of the CDR3 is 12 residues. In germline, CDR1 is SEHNR, CDR2 FQNEAQ (reference sequence). The entry originates in a study of monozygotic twins with inflammatory bowel disease. Study-wide findings and caveats: Among IBD patients, fewer clonotypes were shared with others than among healthy twins, especially with disease activity.

A 6-nucleotide sample barcode was carried by the UMIs, which template switching added. TCRdb re-called the 5' RACE reads; one entry per CDR3 protein, DNA not given. This sample's clone table lists 300,000 to 350,000 distinct CDR3 sequences. What was sequenced was blood. The sequence derives from a human donor with ulcerative colitis or Crohn's disease, or a healthy co-twin of an affected twin (not recorded which). The chain joins TRBV7-9 to TRBJ1-3; absent DNA, TCRdb's TRBD1 call cannot be checked. CDR3 protein: CASSLKGDTIYF.